The source of this T cell receptor beta chain is a study of shared clonotypes between healthy human individuals. Overall study findings and caveats: As a rule, naive subsets had a larger estimated richness than memory subsets.

Assay: immunoSEQ multiplex PCR; the TCRdb copy retains only in-frame clones and omits some. The sample lists 650,000 to 800,000 clones; approximately 90% were seen once. Naive CD8 cells, CD45RO-negative and positively selected for CCR7, excluded terminally differentiated effector memory CD45RA+ cells. Worth noting for this clone: Its antigen is as yet unknown.

J was trimmed by 4 bases and V by 2 bases; bases with no gene match: 8. The germline V gene encodes CDR1 MGHRA and CDR2 YSYEKL. The CDR3 has 16 amino acids. The sequenced sample consisted of naive CD8+ T cells sorted from blood. The origin of this receptor is a man aged 30-40 years in good health. The gene calls are TRBV4-1 and TRBJ2-3, with 8 bases that match TRBD2. CDR3 sequence: CASSQPMGLEADTQYF. CDR3 bases: TGCGCCAGCAGCCAACCGATGGGACTAGAGGCAGATACGCAGTATTTT.